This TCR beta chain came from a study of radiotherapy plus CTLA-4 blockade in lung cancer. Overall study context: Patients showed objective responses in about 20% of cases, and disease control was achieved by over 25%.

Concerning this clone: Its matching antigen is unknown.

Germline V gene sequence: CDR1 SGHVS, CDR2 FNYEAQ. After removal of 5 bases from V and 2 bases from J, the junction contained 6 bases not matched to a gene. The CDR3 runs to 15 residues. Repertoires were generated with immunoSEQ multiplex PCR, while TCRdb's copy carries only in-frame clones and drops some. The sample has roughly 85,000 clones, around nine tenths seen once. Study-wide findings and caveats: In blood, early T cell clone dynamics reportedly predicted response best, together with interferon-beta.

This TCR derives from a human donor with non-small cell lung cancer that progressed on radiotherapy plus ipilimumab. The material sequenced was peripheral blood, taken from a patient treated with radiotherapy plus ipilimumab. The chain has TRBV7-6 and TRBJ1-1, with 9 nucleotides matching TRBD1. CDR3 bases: TGTGCCAGCAGCCAATGGACAGGGGCTAACACTGAAGCTTTCTTT. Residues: CASSQWTGANTEAFF. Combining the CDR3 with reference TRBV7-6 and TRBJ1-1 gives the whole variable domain GAGVSQSPRYKVTKRGQDVALRCDPISGHVSLYWYRQALGQGPEFLTYFNYEAQQDKSGLPNDRFSAERPEGSISTLTIQRTEQRDSAMYRCASSQWTGANTEAFFGQGTRLTVV.